These 24 T cell receptor beta chains share one sample of origin, sequenced in a study of PD-L1 blockade in urothelial cancer. Time point: peripheral blood 6 weeks after treatment start. Profiling relied on immunoSEQ multiplex PCR, and the TCRdb table lists in-frame clones only, not all of them. This table has tens of thousands of clones, about 88% appearing once. This specimen consisted of PBMCs, obtained around atezolizumab (anti-PD-L1) treatment. The receptors derive from a man between 60 and 70 years old with urothelial cancer.

The V gene is TRBV10-3, the J gene TRBJ2-1, with 12 bases identical to TRBD2. The CDR3 contains 18 residues. With 10 bases clipped from V and 0 bases from J, the junction kept 13 bases outside the gene matches. CDR1 is ENHRY, CDR2 SYGVKD, per germline. As DNA, the CDR3 is TGTGCCACCATTTCCGGGACTAGCGGGTCAAGCTCCTACAATGAGCAGTTCTTC. It is translated as CATISGTSGSSSYNEQFF.

This chain connects TRBV7-2 to TRBJ1-1, with no clear D. Germline CDR1 SGHTA, CDR2 FQGNSA. The CDR3 spans 15 residues. Trimming took off 0 bases at V and 0 bases at J, with 8 bases between the two ends. CDR3 nucleotide sequence: TGTGCCAGCAGCTTAGCTCCGGGGATGAACACTGAAGCTTTCTTT. This encodes CASSLAPGMNTEAFF.

CDR3 amino acids: CASSIADTQYF. In DNA, the CDR3 is TGTGCCAGCAGTATCGCGGATACGCAGTATTTT. The chain employs TRBV25-1 and TRBJ2-3, with D uncertain. CDR1 MGHDK and CDR2 SYGVNS come from the germline V gene. Trimming took off 5 bases at V and 6 bases at J, with 6 bases between the two ends. The CDR3 totals 11 residues. Looking up the rest from reference TRBV25-1 and TRBJ2-3 gives the full variable domain: EADIYQTPRYLVIGTGKKITLECSQTMGHDKMYWYQQDPGMELHLIHYSYGVNSTEKGDLSSESTVSRIRTEHFPLTLESARPSHTSQYLCASSIADTQYFGPGTRLTVL.

DNA for the CDR3: TGTGCCAGTAGCCCGAACCGGGACAGGCGTAATGAAAAACTGTTTTTT. Its translation: CASSPNRDRRNEKLFF. The chain carries TRBV19 and TRBJ1-4; 8 positions match TRBD1. J was trimmed by 4 bases and V by 6 bases; bases with no gene match: 10. The CDR3 is 16 residues long. Germline CDR1 LNHDA, CDR2 SQIVND (reference sequence). Filled out from reference TRBV19 and TRBJ1-4, the complete variable domain reads DGGITQSPKYLFRKEGQNVTLSCEQNLNHDAMYWYRQDPGQGLRLIYYSQIVNDFQKGDIAEGYSVSREKKESFPLTVTSAQKNPTAFYLCASSPNRDRRNEKLFFGSGTQLSVL.

The V and J genes are TRBV11-2 and TRBJ2-7; TRBD1 aligns across 7 bases. V shed 3 bases and J 3 bases; nucleotides not matched to a gene: 8. Germline CDR1 reads SGHAT; CDR2 reads FQNNGV. The CDR3 contains 15 residues. The CDR3 reads CASSFYRGRNYEQYF. In DNA, the CDR3 is TGTGCCAGCAGCTTCTACAGGGGCAGGAACTACGAGCAGTACTTC.

The rearrangement uses TRBV21-1 and TRBJ1-4. TRBV21-1 counts as a pseudogene. The length of the CDR3 is 16 residues. The CDR3, as DNA: TGTGCCAGCAGCAAATGTTTTATAGGAGTAAATGAAAAACTGTTTTTT. Amino acid sequence: CASSKCFIGVNEKLFF.

A single count supports this clone. The rearrangement links TRBV5-5 to TRBJ2-5; D uncertain. Trimming removed 6 bases at V and 5 bases at J, with 23 bases between. This CDR3 spans 16 amino acids. CDR1 SGHKS and CDR2 YYEKEE come from the germline V gene (reference sequence). In DNA, the CDR3 is TGTGCCAGCATTCTTACGATCTCGACCGACGGGGAGACCCAGTACTTC. Translating gives CASILTISTDGETQYF.

The chain uses TRBV10-1 and TRBJ2-3; TRBD2 matches 9 bases. CDR3 length equals 14 residues. Per the germline V gene, CDR1 is WNHNN and CDR2 is SYGVQD (reference sequence). The ends lost 10 bases at V and 2 bases at J; junction bases unmatched: 7. The CDR3 region has the DNA TGCGCCAAGATAGCGGGGGAACCCACAGATACGCAGTATTTT. This gives the protein CAKIAGEPTDTQYF.

The chain uses TRBV30 and TRBJ1-1, with TRBD1 as a possible D gene (6 bases). V lost 2 bases and J 7 bases, leaving 11 bases between the germline ends. Germline V gene sequence: CDR1 GTSNPN, CDR2 SVGIG (reference sequence). The CDR3 consists of 12 residues. The CDR3 protein is CAWSQGRNEAFF. As DNA, the CDR3 is TGTGCCTGGAGTCAGGGGCGAAATGAAGCTTTCTTT.

The chain links TRBV2 to TRBJ2-2; D is undetermined. V shed 7 bases and J shed 5 bases, with 11 bases lying between them. CDR1 is SNHLY and CDR2 is FYNNEI in the germline V gene. The length of the CDR3 is 13 residues. CDR3 sequence: CASTPLRTGELFF. The CDR3 bases are TGTGCCAGCACCCCCCTGCGTACCGGGGAGCTGTTTTTT.

The chain combines TRBV11-3 with TRBJ1-4; the match to TRBD1 covers 8 bases. V lost 2 bases to trimming and J lost 4 bases; unmatched junction nucleotides: 0. The CDR3 has 14 residues. CDR1 is SGHNT, CDR2 YENEEA, per germline. CDR3 residues: CASSLTGGNEKLFF. CDR3 coding DNA: TGTGCCAGCAGCTTAACAGGGGGTAATGAAAAACTGTTTTTT.

The chain joins TRBV28 to TRBJ1-5; TRBD1 matches at 10 bases. Per the germline V gene, CDR1 is MDHEN and CDR2 is SYDVKM. This CDR3 is 17 amino acids long. The V and J ends lost 2 bases and 1 base, in that order; junction bases with no gene match: 5. The CDR3 sequence is CASSLPTGGASNQPQHF. The CDR3 region has the DNA TGTGCCAGCAGTTTACCGACAGGGGGCGCCAGCAATCAGCCCCAGCATTTT. The complete variable domain, with remaining parts taken from reference TRBV28 and TRBJ1-5, reads DVKVTQSSRYLVKRTGEKVFLECVQDMDHENMFWYRQDPGLGLRLIYFSYDVKMKEKGDIPEGYSVSREKKERFSLILESASTNQTSMYLCASSLPTGGASNQPQHFGDGTRLSIL.

The chain couples TRBV5-8 to TRBJ2-7, with D possibly being TRBD1 (6 bases). Germline-derived CDR1 and CDR2 are SGHTS and YDEGEE. The CDR3 covers 12 residues. The ends were cut back, 3 bases at V and 7 bases at J, with 11 bases in the middle. The CDR3 DNA reads TGTGCCAGCAGCTCGGACAGAAAGGAGCAGTACTTC. Its translation: CASSSDRKEQYF.

V gene TRBV2 combines with J gene TRBJ2-7, with TRBD1 matching 9 bases. The J segment lost 1 base and the V segment lost 6 bases, leaving 4 bases of the junction unmatched. The CDR3 has 14 residues. Germline V gives CDR1 SNHLY, CDR2 FYNNEI. The CDR3 sequence is CASRGQGQSYEQYF. As DNA, the CDR3 is TGTGCCAGCAGGGGACAGGGTCAATCCTACGAGCAGTACTTC.

The rearrangement joins TRBV5-1 to TRBJ2-3; the D is unclear. Germline V gives CDR1 SGHRS, CDR2 YFSETQ. Trimming took 2 bases from V and 2 from J, leaving 15 bases between them. CDR3 size: 16 residues. As DNA, the CDR3 is TGCGCCAGCAGCTTACATGGCGGCCCGGACACAGATACGCAGTATTTT. This encodes CASSLHGGPDTDTQYF.

This clone was seen a single time. The chain couples TRBV7-2 to TRBJ2-3; TRBD1 aligns across 9 bases. V lost 4 bases, J lost 1 base, and 6 bases stayed unmatched. This CDR3 region has 16 residues. Germline V lookup: CDR1 SGHTA, CDR2 FQGNSA. CDR3 sequence (DNA): TGTGCCAGCAGCTCCAGCACAGGGGGCGGCACAGATACGCAGTATTTT. Its protein product is CASSSSTGGGTDTQYF.

The chain uses TRBV5-1 and TRBJ1-1; TRBD1 might be the D (5 bases). The V gene lost 3 bases and the J gene lost 3 bases, with 15 bases spanning the gap. The CDR3 has 15 amino acids. From germline, CDR1 is SGHRS and CDR2 YFSETQ. The CDR3 nucleotides read TGCGCCAGCAGCTACTTAGGAGGGGTGGACACTGAAGCTTTCTTT. This sequence encodes CASSYLGGVDTEAFF.

The count of this clone is one. The V gene is TRBV6-5, the J gene TRBJ2-3; 8 bases match TRBD2. Germline V gene lookup returns CDR1 MNHEY and CDR2 SVGAGI. J was trimmed by 2 bases and V by 0 bases; bases with no gene match: 4. This CDR3 contains 16 residues. CDR3 amino acids: CASSYSTGGATDTQYF. The CDR3 bases are TGTGCCAGCAGTTACTCCACCGGGGGGGCCACAGATACGCAGTATTTT.

V is TRBV5-4 and J is TRBJ2-7, with 8 bases lining up with TRBD1. Germline trimming cut 4 bases from V and 4 bases from J; bases unmatched to any gene: 10. The CDR3 contains 15 residues. Germline V gene sequence: CDR1 SGHNT, CDR2 YYREEE (reference sequence). CDR3 nucleotide sequence: TGTGCCAGCAGCCAGAACAGGGGGGCTTCTTACGAGCAGTACTTC. Amino acids: CASSQNRGASYEQYF.

V is TRBV7-2 and J is TRBJ2-7, with 9 bases aligning to TRBD2. The CDR3 has 16 amino acids. Losses at the gene ends were 1 base for V and 1 base for J; bases not matched to a gene: 5. Germline CDR1 and CDR2: SGHTA and FQGNSA. Written as DNA, the CDR3 is TGTGCCAGCAGCTTAGGTCCTAGCGGGGTATCCTACGAGCAGTACTTC. This encodes CASSLGPSGVSYEQYF.

The chain has TRBV29-1 and TRBJ2-1; the match to TRBD2 covers 12 bases. Germline V lookup: CDR1 SQVTM, CDR2 ANQGSEA. Unmatched junction bases numbered 7, after V lost 4 bases and J lost 0 bases. CDR3 length: 17 residues. The DNA for the CDR3 is TGCAGCGTTGTTGGACTAGCGGGGCGACGCTCCTACAATGAGCAGTTCTTC. Protein product: CSVVGLAGRRSYNEQFF.

This chain joins TRBV6-6 and TRBJ2-7; 13 bases map to TRBD2. The junction had 3 bases not matched to a gene; V was cut back by 6 bases and J by 1 base. The CDR3 runs to 15 residues. Per the germline V gene, CDR1 is MNHNY and CDR2 is SVGAGI (reference sequence). CDR3 coding DNA: TGTGCCAGCAGATGGACTAGCGGGAGTTCCTACGAGCAGTACTTC. It specifies CASRWTSGSSYEQYF.

The chain carries TRBV19 and TRBJ2-7; TRBD2 is a possible D gene (5 bases). Trimming removed 3 bases at V and 2 bases at J, with 8 bases between. This CDR3 has 13 residues. CDR1 LNHDA and CDR2 SQIVND come from the germline V gene (reference sequence). The CDR3 spells CASSIRGTYEQYF. The CDR3 DNA reads TGTGCCAGTAGTATTCGGGGTACCTACGAGCAGTACTTC.

This chain connects TRBV9 to TRBJ2-3, with 7 bases matching TRBD2. Germline CDR1 is SGDLS and CDR2 is YYNGEE. This CDR3 has 14 residues. V gave up 3 bases and J gave up 3 bases; unmatched junction bases: 4. The CDR3 protein is CASSGRGGTDTQYF. For the CDR3, the DNA is TGTGCCAGCAGCGGGAGGGGAGGGACAGATACGCAGTATTTT.